These T cell receptor beta chains were read from a single sample in a study of identical twins. TCRdb recomputed calls from the 5' RACE reads with MiXCR, one row per CDR3 protein. The sample has over 200,000 distinct CDR3 sequences; around 9.6% are singletons. Material for sequencing was memory (CD45RO+) T cells sorted from blood. These receptors were collected from a woman under 30 in good health. CDR3s include the opening cysteine and the closing phenylalanine or tryptophan. The order of the fields is clone size, J gene, D gene, V gene, CDR3 protein, CDR3 DNA. D genes are given only for firm matches. Only part of the rows carry a size: once, few, many, or a class if the clone is expanded.

clone size: many; J gene: TRBJ2-2; D gene: -; V gene: TRBV10-3; CDR3 protein: CAIKIAVLGELFF; CDR3 DNA: TGTGCCATCAAAATAGCGGTCCTTGGGGAGCTGTTTTTT
clone size: -; J gene: TRBJ1-5; D gene: -; V gene: TRBV6-1; CDR3 protein: CASSSYQPQHF; CDR3 DNA: TGTGCCAGCAGTTCCTACCAGCCCCAGCATTTT
clone size: few; J gene: TRBJ1-1; D gene: -; V gene: TRBV5-1; CDR3 protein: CASSQDITEAFF; CDR3 DNA: TGCGCCAGCAGCCAGGACATCACTGAAGCTTTCTTT
clone size: few; J gene: TRBJ2-1; D gene: TRBD2; V gene: TRBV5-1; CDR3 protein: CASSSSGGRAYNEQFF; CDR3 DNA: TGCGCCAGCAGCTCTAGCGGGGGGAGGGCCTACAATGAGCAGTTCTTC
clone size: many; J gene: TRBJ2-3; D gene: TRBD1; V gene: TRBV7-9; CDR3 protein: CASSSGQGGDTQYF; CDR3 DNA: TGTGCCAGCAGCTCGGGACAGGGAGGAGATACGCAGTATTTT
clone size: few; J gene: TRBJ1-1; D gene: TRBD1; V gene: TRBV7-9; CDR3 protein: CASSLYRTGATEAFF; CDR3 DNA: TGTGCCAGCAGCTTATATCGGACAGGGGCCACTGAAGCTTTCTTT
clone size: -; J gene: TRBJ2-4; D gene: TRBD2; V gene: TRBV7-2; CDR3 protein: CASSPPGLAANIQYF; CDR3 DNA: TGTGCCAGCAGCCCGCCGGGACTAGCCGCGAACATTCAGTACTTC
clone size: -; J gene: TRBJ2-5; D gene: TRBD2; V gene: TRBV20-1; CDR3 protein: CSASFGRGLETQYF; CDR3 DNA: TGCAGTGCTAGTTTCGGGAGGGGACTTGAGACCCAGTACTTC
clone size: many; J gene: TRBJ2-7; D gene: TRBD1; V gene: TRBV11-2; CDR3 protein: CASSRKVRGRIHEQYF; CDR3 DNA: TGTGCCAGCAGCCGGAAGGTGAGGGGGCGCATCCACGAGCAGTACTTC
clone size: -; J gene: TRBJ2-2; D gene: TRBD2; V gene: TRBV2; CDR3 protein: CASSGLSGLSLSSGELFF; CDR3 DNA: TGTGCCAGCAGTGGGCTTTCGGGACTAAGTTTATCGTCTGGGGAGCTGTTTTTT
clone size: -; J gene: TRBJ2-7; D gene: TRBD1; V gene: TRBV12-5; CDR3 protein: CASGPDPSLGQGYEQYF; CDR3 DNA: TGTGCTAGTGGTCCTGACCCCAGCCTGGGACAGGGCTACGAGCAGTACTTC
clone size: many; J gene: TRBJ2-7; D gene: -; V gene: TRBV7-9; CDR3 protein: CASSLDPPYEQYF; CDR3 DNA: TGTGCCAGCAGCTTAGACCCACCTTACGAGCAGTACTTC
clone size: many; J gene: TRBJ2-1; D gene: TRBD1; V gene: TRBV12-3/TRBV12-4; CDR3 protein: CASIGDSISYNEQFF; CDR3 DNA: TGTGCCAGCATTGGGGACAGTATCTCCTACAATGAGCAGTTCTTC
clone size: many; J gene: TRBJ1-1; D gene: -; V gene: TRBV12-5; CDR3 protein: CASGPPGLGRGTEAFF; CDR3 DNA: TGTGCTAGTGGCCCCCCCGGACTAGGGCGAGGAACTGAAGCTTTCTTT
clone size: few; J gene: TRBJ1-1; D gene: -; V gene: TRBV7-8; CDR3 protein: CASSLGHLNTEAFF; CDR3 DNA: TGTGCCAGCAGCTTAGGTCATTTGAACACTGAAGCTTTCTTT